This T cell receptor beta chain was identified in a study of blood T cell repertoires in COVID-19. Libraries were prepared by immunoSEQ multiplex PCR; TCRdb keeps only in-frame clonotypes and omits some of them. The repertoire holds approximately 270,000 clones, with around 82% as singletons. Sequenced material: peripheral blood. The clonotype comes from a human donor with COVID-19, enrolled during active disease. The donor label of this sample is uncertain.

In DNA, the CDR3 is TGTGCCATCGGACAGGGACCCAACTATGGCTACACCTTC. Protein sequence: CAIGQGPNYGYTF. V usage is TRBV6-5 and J usage is TRBJ1-2; 8 positions match TRBD1. The trim removed 10 bases at V and 2 bases at J, leaving 6 bases unmatched. The CDR3 length is 13 residues. CDR1 and CDR2 (germline): MNHEY, SVGAGI.